Each of the 12 T cell receptor beta chains below was sequenced from the same sample in a study of T cells in Graves' hyperthyroidism and ophthalmopathy. Regions amplified from RNA transcripts were the TCR beta CDR3 regions. Researchers ran a first-round RT-PCR on the TCR CDR3 using the HTBI primer set. MiXCR was run by TCRdb on the multiplex PCR reads, yielding one entry per CDR3 protein. The repertoire holds 530,000 or so distinct CDR3 sequences, with approximately 17% as singletons. Source material: blood. These receptors all stem from a woman aged 18-29 years with Graves' ophthalmopathy.

V is TRBV15 and J is TRBJ1-3; D perhaps matches TRBD1 (5 bases). The CDR3 consists of 19 residues. Trimming took off 0 bases at V and 1 base at J, with 19 bases between the two ends. The germline V gene has CDR1 LNHNV and CDR2 YYDKDF (reference sequence). The CDR3 sequence is CATSRDLQGLGGSGNTIYF. The CDR3, as DNA: TGTGCCACCAGCAGAGATCTCCAGGGACTAGGAGGATCTGGAAACACCATATATTTT.

This chain connects TRBV20-1 to TRBJ2-1; D might be TRBD2 (5 bases). The germline V gene encodes CDR1 DFQATT and CDR2 SNEGSKA (reference sequence). The length of the CDR3 is 14 residues. The V and J ends lost 6 bases and 0 bases respectively, with 12 bases between them. CDR3 DNA: TGCAGTGCGCCAGCGGTAAGCTCCTACAATGAGCAGTTCTTC. This sequence encodes CSAPAVSSYNEQFF.

This clonotype was found many times. The rearrangement uses TRBV11-2 and TRBJ1-6; D unresolved. The CDR3 contains 14 residues. The germline gives CDR1 SGHAT, CDR2 FQNNGV. Trimming pared 0 bases from V and 9 bases from J, leaving 9 bases between. The chain's CDR3 is CASSLEGYGSPLHF. CDR3 nucleotide sequence: TGTGCCAGCAGCTTAGAAGGGTACGGTTCACCCCTCCACTTT.

This clonotype was recorded many times. Here the CDR3 DNA reads TGTGCCACCAGCAGTGGACTCGAGGGGGCCCAAGAGACCCAGTACTTC. The encoded protein is CATSSGLEGAQETQYF. This chain uses TRBV15 with TRBJ2-5, with 7 bases that match TRBD1. The J segment lost 1 base and the V segment lost 3 bases, leaving 8 bases of the junction unmatched. The CDR3 runs 16 residues. Germline V CDR1 and CDR2: LNHNV, YYDKDF (reference sequence).

This clonotype was observed at least ten times. The rearrangement links TRBV13 to TRBJ2-3; 11 bases align to TRBD2. CDR1 is PRHDT and CDR2 is FYEKMQ in the germline V gene (reference sequence). This CDR3 region has 16 residues. The junction had 6 bases not matched to a gene; V was cut back by 3 bases and J by 4 bases. CDR3 sequence reads: CASSLDSGGASDTQYF. The CDR3 bases are TGTGCCAGCAGCTTGGATAGCGGGGGGGCCTCAGATACGCAGTATTTT.

This clonotype was seen repeatedly, ten times or more. The rearrangement joins TRBV7-3 to TRBJ1-1, with D uncertain. The V end lost 1 base, the J end lost 0 bases, and 9 bases lay between the germline ends. CDR1 and CDR2 from the germline V gene are SGHTA and FQGTGA. The CDR3 is 15 amino acids. The CDR3 nucleotides are TGTGCCAGCAGCTTAAATGTGGGGATGAACACTGAAGCTTTCTTT. Amino acids: CASSLNVGMNTEAFF.

This clonotype was counted at least ten times. The rearrangement links TRBV11-2 to TRBJ2-2; 12 bases fit TRBD2. Germline V gene sequence: CDR1 SGHAT, CDR2 FQNNGV. The CDR3 runs 17 residues. The V and J ends lost 3 bases and 4 bases, in that order; junction bases with no gene match: 6. This CDR3 reads CASSFPLAGGPTGELFF. In DNA form, the CDR3 reads TGTGCCAGCAGCTTCCCTCTAGCGGGGGGGCCCACCGGGGAGCTGTTTTTT.

This clonotype was counted at least ten times. J is TRBJ2-7 and V is TRBV29-1; 9 bases align to TRBD1. Looked up from germline, CDR1 is SQVTM and CDR2 is ANQGSEA. The CDR3 is 15 residues long. V shed 1 base, J shed 3 bases, and the junction held 7 bases outside the gene matches. The CDR3 loop reads CSVEGGQGFYYEQYF. In DNA form, the CDR3 reads TGCAGCGTTGAAGGGGGACAGGGATTTTACTACGAGCAGTACTTC.

The chain carries TRBV14 and TRBJ1-5; D is perhaps TRBD1 (6 bases). V was pared by 0 bases and J by 5 bases, with 14 bases between. The V gene's germline CDR1 is SGHDN and CDR2 FVKESK. The CDR3 extends over 16 amino acids. CDR3 DNA sequence: TGTGCCAGCAGCCAAGATCGGACAGCCTACTATCAGCCCCAGCATTTT. It codes for CASSQDRTAYYQPQHF.

In its sample, this clonotype was seen many times. The chain carries TRBV20-1 and TRBJ2-7; 7 positions match TRBD2. J lost 4 bases, V lost 4 bases, and 10 bases had no gene match. CDR3 length: 14 residues. Germline assignment: CDR1 DFQATT and CDR2 SNEGSKA (reference sequence). This CDR3 is CSAKPGTNTYEQYF. The CDR3 DNA reads as TGCAGTGCTAAACCCGGGACTAACACTTACGAGCAGTACTTC.

The V call is TRBV30, the J call TRBJ2-3, with TRBD1 matching 11 bases. The germline CDR1 and CDR2 sequences are GTSNPN and SVGIG (reference sequence). The CDR3 has 17 residues. V dropped 1 base and J dropped 2; count of bases not matched to a gene: 8. The CDR3 DNA reads TGTGCCTGGAGTGCGAAAAGGACAGGGGGCAACACAGATACGCAGTATTTT. Amino acids: CAWSAKRTGGNTDTQYF.

The chain carries TRBV27 and TRBJ1-1; the match to TRBD1 covers 9 bases. This CDR3 comprises 17 residues. Germline V gives CDR1 MNHEY, CDR2 SMNVEV (reference sequence). V lost 2 bases and J lost 1; bases outside the gene matches: 8. CDR3: CASSLTPTGGRNTEAFF. CDR3 nucleotides: TGTGCCAGCAGTTTAACCCCGACAGGGGGTAGGAACACTGAAGCTTTCTTT.